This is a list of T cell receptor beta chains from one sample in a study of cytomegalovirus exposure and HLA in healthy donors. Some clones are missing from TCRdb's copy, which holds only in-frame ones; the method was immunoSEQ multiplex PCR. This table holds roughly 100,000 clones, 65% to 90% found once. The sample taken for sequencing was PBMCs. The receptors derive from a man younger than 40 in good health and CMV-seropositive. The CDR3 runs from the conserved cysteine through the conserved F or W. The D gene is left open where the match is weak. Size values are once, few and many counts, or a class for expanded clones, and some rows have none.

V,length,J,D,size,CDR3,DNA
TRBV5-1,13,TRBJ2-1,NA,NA,CASSLADSGEQFF,TGCGCCAGCAGCCTTGCAGACTCGGGGGAGCAGTTCTTC
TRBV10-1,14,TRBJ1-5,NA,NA,CASPRQHQGQPQHF,TGCGCCAGCCCTCGACAGCACCAAGGGCAGCCCCAGCATTTT
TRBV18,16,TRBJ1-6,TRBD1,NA,CASSPEPGTGFSPLHF,TGTGCCAGCTCACCGGAACCGGGGACAGGGTTTTCACCCCTCCACTTT
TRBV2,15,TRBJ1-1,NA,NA,CASSEALGRNTEAFF,TGTGCCAGCAGTGAAGCGCTTGGGAGGAACACTGAAGCTTTCTTT
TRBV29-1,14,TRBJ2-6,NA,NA,CSVSQGSGANVLTF,TGCAGCGTTTCGCAGGGGTCTGGGGCCAACGTCCTGACTTTC
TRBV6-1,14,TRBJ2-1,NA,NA,CASKGELSYNEQFF,TGTGCCAGCAAGGGAGAACTATCCTACAATGAGCAGTTCTTC
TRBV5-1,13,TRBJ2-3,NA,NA,CASSSTATDTQYF,TGCGCCAGCAGCTCGACAGCGACAGATACGCAGTATTTT
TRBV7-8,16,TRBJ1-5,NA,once,CASSLIKGGGYQPQHF,TGTGCCAGCAGCTTAATAAAGGGTGGGGGGTATCAGCCCCAGCATTTT
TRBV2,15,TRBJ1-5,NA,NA,CASSADRISNQPQHF,TGTGCCAGCAGTGCCGACAGAATTAGCAATCAGCCCCAGCATTTT
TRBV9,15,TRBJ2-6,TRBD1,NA,CASTRDRAGANVLTF,TGTGCCAGCACCAGAGACAGGGCTGGGGCCAACGTCCTGACTTTC
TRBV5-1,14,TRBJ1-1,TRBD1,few,CASSFLTGGTEAFF,TGCGCCAGCAGCTTCTTAACAGGGGGCACTGAAGCTTTCTTT
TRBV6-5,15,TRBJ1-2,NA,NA,CASSHYSQGHYGYTF,TGTGCCAGCAGCCACTACTCACAGGGCCACTATGGCTACACCTTC
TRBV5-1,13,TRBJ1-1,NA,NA,CASTLEMNTEAFF,TGCGCCAGCACCCTGGAGATGAACACTGAAGCTTTCTTT